Each of the 2 T cell receptor beta chains below was sequenced from the same sample in a study of blood T cell repertoires in COVID-19 (dated by TCRdb to the early 2020s). Receptor libraries were prepared by the immunoSEQ multiplex PCR assay. Not all clones reach the TCRdb copy of this immuneACCESS table, which keeps in-frame sequences only. Checked studies attribute under half of the gap to unresolved V genes and leave the rest unexplained. Here the sample has 250,000 or so clones; 90% occur a single time. Roughly 2% of the sample rests with the top ten. Sequencing input: peripheral blood. These receptors were taken from a woman aged 55-69 years with COVID-19, enrolled during active disease.

The V and J genes are TRBV2 and TRBJ1-4; 9 bases align to TRBD1. CDR3 length equals 17 residues. V was pared by 7 bases and J by 6 bases, with 15 bases of the junction left unmatched. CDR1 is SNHLY, CDR2 FYNNEI, per germline. CDR3 protein: CASTQKIAGQGDEKLFF. CDR3 in DNA: TGTGCCAGCACCCAGAAGATAGCGGGACAGGGAGATGAAAAACTGTTTTTT.

This chain joins TRBV19 and TRBJ2-3; TRBD2 aligns across 10 bases. Germline V gene data show CDR1 as LNHDA and CDR2 as SQIVND (reference sequence). The trim removed 7 bases at V and 2 bases at J, leaving 6 bases unmatched. This CDR3 has 15 amino acids. The CDR3 is CASTSGGGHTDTQYF. CDR3 in DNA: TGTGCCAGTACAAGCGGGGGGGGCCACACAGATACGCAGTATTTT.